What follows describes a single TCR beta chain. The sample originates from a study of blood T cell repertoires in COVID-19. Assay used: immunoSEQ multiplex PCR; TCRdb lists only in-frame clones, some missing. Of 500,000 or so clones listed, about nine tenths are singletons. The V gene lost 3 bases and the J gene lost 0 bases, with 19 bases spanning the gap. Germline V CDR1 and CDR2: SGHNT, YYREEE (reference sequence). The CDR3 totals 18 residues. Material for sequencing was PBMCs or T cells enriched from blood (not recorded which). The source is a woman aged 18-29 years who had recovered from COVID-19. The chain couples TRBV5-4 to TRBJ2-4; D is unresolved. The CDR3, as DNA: TGTGCCAGCAGCTCCGCCTCGGGTCCCACTTTAGCCAAAAACATTCAGTACTTC. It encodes CASSSASGPTLAKNIQYF. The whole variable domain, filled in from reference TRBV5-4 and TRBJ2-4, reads ETGVTQSPTHLIKTRGQQVTLRCSSQSGHNTVSWYQQALGQGPQFIFQYYREEENGRGNFPPRFSGLQFPNYSSELNVNALELDDSALYLCASSSASGPTLAKNIQYFGAGTRLSVL.